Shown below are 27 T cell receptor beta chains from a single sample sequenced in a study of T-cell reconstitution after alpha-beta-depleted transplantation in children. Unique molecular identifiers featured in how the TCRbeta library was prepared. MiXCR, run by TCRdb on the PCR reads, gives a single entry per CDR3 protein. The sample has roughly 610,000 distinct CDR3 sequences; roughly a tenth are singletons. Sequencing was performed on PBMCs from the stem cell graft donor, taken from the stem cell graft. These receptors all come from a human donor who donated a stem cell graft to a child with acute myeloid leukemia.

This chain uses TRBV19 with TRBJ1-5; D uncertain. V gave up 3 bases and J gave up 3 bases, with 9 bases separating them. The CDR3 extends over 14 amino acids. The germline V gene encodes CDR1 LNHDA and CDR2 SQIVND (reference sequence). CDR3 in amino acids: CASSMETSNQPQHF. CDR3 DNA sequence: TGTGCCAGTAGTATGGAGACCTCCAATCAGCCCCAGCATTTT.

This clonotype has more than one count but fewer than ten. In DNA form, the CDR3 reads TGCGCCAGCAGCTTTCCCGGGACTAGCGGGAGGGCCTACAATGAGCAGTTCTTC. Protein: CASSFPGTSGRAYNEQFF. The chain links TRBV5-1 to TRBJ2-1, with TRBD2 matching over 16 bases. The germline V gene encodes CDR1 SGHRS and CDR2 YFSETQ. The trim removed 2 bases at V and 2 bases at J, leaving 4 bases unmatched. This CDR3 is built from 18 residues.

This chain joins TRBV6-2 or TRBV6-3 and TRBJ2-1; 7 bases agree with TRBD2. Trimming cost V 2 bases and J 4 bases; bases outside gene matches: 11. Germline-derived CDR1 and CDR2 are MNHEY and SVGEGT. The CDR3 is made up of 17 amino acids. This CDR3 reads CASSYPVRLALYNEQFF. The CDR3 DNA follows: TGTGCCAGCAGTTACCCGGTGAGACTAGCATTGTACAATGAGCAGTTCTTC.

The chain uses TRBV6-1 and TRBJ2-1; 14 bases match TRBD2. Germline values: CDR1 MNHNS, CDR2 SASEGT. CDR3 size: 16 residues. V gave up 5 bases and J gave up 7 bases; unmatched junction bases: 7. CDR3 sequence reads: CASSPWGTSGSNEQFF. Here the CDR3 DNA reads TGTGCCAGCAGTCCCTGGGGGACTAGCGGGAGTAATGAGCAGTTCTTC.

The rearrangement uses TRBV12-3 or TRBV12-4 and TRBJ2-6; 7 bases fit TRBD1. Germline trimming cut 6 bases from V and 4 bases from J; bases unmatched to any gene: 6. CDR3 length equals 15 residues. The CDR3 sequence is CASRRQGSGANVLTF. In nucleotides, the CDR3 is TGTGCCAGCAGACGACAGGGATCCGGGGCCAACGTCCTGACTTTC.

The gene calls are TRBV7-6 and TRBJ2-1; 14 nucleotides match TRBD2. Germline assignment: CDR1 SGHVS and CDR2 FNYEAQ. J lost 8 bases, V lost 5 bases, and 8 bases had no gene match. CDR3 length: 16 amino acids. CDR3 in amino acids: CASSEGLAGGSHEQFF. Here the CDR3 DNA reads TGTGCCAGCAGCGAAGGACTAGCGGGAGGAAGCCATGAGCAGTTCTTC.

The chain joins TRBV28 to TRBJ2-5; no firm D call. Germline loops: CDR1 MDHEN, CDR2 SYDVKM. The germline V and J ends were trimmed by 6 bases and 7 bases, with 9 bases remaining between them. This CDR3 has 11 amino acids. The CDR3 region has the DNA TGTGCCAGCAGCCTTATAGGGACCCAGTACTTC. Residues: CASSLIGTQYF.

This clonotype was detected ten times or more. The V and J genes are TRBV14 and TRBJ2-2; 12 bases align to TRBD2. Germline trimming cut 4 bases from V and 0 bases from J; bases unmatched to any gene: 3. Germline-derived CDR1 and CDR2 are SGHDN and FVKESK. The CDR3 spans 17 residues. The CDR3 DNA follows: TGTGCCAGCAGCCCACTAGCGGGAGGCCCGAACACCGGGGAGCTGTTTTTT. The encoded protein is CASSPLAGGPNTGELFF.

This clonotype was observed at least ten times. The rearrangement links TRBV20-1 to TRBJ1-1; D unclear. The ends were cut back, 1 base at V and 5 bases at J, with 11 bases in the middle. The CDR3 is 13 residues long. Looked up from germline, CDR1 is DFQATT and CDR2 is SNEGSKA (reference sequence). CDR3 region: CSARASSRTEAFF. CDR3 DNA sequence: TGCAGTGCTAGAGCATCAAGTAGAACTGAAGCTTTCTTT.

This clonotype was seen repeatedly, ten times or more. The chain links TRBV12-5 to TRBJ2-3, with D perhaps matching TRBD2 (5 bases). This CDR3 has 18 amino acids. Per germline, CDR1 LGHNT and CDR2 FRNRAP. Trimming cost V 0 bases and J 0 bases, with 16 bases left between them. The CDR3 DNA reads TGTGCTAGTGGTTTGGTACCCTCCCCCGGGGATAGCACAGATACGCAGTATTTT. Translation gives CASGLVPSPGDSTDTQYF. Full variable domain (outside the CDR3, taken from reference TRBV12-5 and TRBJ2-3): DARVTQTPRHKVTEMGQEVTMRCQPILGHNTVFWYRQTMMQGLELLAYFRNRAPLDDSGMPKDRFSAEMPDATLATLKIQPSEPRDSAVYFCASGLVPSPGDSTDTQYFGPGTRLTVL.

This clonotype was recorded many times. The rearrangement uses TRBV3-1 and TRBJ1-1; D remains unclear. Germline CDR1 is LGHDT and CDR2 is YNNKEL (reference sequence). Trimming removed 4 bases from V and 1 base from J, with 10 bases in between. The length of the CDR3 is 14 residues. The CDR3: CASSPRPGNTEAFF. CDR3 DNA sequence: TGTGCCAGCAGCCCCCGTCCGGGGAACACTGAAGCTTTCTTT. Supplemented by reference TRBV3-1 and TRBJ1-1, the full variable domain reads DTAVSQTPKYLVTQMGNDKSIKCEQNLGHDTMYWYKQDSKKFLKIMFSYNNKELIINETVPNRFSPKSPDKAHLNLHINSLELGDSAVYFCASSPRPGNTEAFFGQGTRLTVV.

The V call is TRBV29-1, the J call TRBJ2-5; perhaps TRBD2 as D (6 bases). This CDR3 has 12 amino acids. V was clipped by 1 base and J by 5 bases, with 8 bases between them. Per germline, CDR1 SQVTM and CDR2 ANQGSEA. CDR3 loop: CSVEGLAETQYF. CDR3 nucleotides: TGCAGCGTTGAAGGCCTAGCGGAGACCCAGTACTTC.

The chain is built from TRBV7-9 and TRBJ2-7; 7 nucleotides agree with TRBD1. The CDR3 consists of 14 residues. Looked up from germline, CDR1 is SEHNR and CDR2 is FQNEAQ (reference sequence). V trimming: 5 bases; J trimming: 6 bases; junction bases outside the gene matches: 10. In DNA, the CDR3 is TGTGCCAGCAGCGCGATACAGGGGTTAGGCGAGCAGTACTTC. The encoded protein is CASSAIQGLGEQYF.

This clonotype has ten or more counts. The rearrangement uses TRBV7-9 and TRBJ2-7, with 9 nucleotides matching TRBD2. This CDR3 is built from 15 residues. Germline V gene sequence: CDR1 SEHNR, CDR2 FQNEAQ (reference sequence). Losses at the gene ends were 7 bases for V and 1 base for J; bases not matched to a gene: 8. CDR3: CASTPFLAGSYEQYF. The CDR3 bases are TGTGCCAGCACCCCCTTCCTAGCGGGATCCTACGAGCAGTACTTC.

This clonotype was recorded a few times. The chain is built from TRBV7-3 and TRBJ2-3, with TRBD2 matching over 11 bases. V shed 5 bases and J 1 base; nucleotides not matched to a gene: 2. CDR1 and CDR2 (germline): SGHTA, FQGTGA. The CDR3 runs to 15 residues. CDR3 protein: CASSVAGGGTDTQYF. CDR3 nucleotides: TGTGCCAGCAGCGTAGCGGGAGGGGGCACAGATACGCAGTATTTT. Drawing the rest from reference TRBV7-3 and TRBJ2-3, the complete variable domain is GAGVSQTPSNKVTEKGKYVELRCDPISGHTALYWYRQSLGQGPEFLIYFQGTGAADDSGLPNDRFFAVRPEGSVSTLKIQRTERGDSAVYLCASSVAGGGTDTQYFGPGTRLTVL.

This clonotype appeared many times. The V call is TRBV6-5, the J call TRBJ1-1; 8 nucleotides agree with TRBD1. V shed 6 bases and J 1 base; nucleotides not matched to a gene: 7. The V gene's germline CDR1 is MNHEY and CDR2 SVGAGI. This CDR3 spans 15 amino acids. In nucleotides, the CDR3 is TGTGCCAGCAGAGGTCCCAGGGGGCCGAACACTGAAGCTTTCTTT. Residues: CASRGPRGPNTEAFF.

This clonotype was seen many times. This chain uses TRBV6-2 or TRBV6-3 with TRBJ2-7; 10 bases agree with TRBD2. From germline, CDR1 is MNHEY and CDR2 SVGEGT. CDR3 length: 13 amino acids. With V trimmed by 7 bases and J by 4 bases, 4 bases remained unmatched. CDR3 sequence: CASTRTSGYEQYF. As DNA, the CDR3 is TGTGCCAGCACCCGGACTAGCGGATACGAGCAGTACTTC.

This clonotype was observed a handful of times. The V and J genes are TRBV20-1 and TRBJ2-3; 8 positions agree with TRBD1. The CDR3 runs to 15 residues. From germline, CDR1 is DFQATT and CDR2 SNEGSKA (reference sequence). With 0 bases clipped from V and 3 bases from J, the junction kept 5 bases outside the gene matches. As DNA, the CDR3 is TGCAGTGCTAGAGATCAGGGGGCCCCTACAGATACGCAGTATTTT. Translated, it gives CSARDQGAPTDTQYF.

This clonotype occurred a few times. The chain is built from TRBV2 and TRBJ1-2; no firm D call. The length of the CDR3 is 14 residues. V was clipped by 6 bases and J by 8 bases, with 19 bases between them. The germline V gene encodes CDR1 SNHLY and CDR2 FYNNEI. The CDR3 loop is CASRNGPLSGGYTF. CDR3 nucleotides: TGTGCCAGCAGGAACGGACCCCTCTCTGGGGGCTACACCTTC. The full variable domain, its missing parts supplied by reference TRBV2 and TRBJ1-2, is EPEVTQTPSHQVTQMGQEVILRCVPISNHLYFYWYRQILGQKVEFLVSFYNNEISEKSEIFDDQFSVERPDGSNFTLKIRSTKLEDSAMYFCASRNGPLSGGYTFGSGTRLTVV.

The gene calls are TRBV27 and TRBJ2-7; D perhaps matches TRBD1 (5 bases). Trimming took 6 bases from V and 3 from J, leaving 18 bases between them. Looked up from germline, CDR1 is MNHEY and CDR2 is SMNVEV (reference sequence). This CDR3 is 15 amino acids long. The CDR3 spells CASSKGKGISYEQYF. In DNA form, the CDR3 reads TGTGCCAGCAGCAAAGGGAAGGGGATAAGCTACGAGCAGTACTTC.

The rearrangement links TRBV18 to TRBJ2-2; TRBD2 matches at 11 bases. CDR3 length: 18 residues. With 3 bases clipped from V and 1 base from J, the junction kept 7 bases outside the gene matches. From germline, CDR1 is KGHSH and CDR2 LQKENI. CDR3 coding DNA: TGTGCCAGCTCACCTTCGTACGGGACTAGCGGGAACACCGGGGAGCTGTTTTTT. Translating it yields CASSPSYGTSGNTGELFF.

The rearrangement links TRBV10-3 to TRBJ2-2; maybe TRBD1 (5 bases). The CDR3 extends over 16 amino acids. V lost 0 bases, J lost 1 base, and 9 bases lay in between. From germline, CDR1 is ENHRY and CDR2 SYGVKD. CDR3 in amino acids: CAISESRQGNTGELFF. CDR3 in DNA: TGTGCCATCAGTGAGTCGAGGCAGGGGAACACCGGGGAGCTGTTTTTT.

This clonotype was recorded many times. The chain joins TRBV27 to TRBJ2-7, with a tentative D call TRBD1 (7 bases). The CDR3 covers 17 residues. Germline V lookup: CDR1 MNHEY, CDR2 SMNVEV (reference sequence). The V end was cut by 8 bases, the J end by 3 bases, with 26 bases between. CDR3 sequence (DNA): TGTGCCAGCGCCCGGAGGGGACAGCCCCTAATGAACTACGAGCAGTACTTC. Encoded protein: CASARRGQPLMNYEQYF.

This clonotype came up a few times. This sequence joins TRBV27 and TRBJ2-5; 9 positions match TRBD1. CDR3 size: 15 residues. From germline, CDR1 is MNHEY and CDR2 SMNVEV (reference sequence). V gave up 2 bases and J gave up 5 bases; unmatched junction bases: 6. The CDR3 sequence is CASSLIQGARETQYF. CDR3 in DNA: TGTGCCAGCAGTTTAATACAGGGGGCACGGGAGACCCAGTACTTC.

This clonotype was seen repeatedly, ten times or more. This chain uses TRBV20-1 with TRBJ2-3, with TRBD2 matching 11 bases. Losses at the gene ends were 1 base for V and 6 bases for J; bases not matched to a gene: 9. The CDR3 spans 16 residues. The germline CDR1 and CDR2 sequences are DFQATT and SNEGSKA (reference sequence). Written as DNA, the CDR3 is TGCAGTGCTAGAGGACCGGGACTAGCGGATATTGATACGCAGTATTTT. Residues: CSARGPGLADIDTQYF.

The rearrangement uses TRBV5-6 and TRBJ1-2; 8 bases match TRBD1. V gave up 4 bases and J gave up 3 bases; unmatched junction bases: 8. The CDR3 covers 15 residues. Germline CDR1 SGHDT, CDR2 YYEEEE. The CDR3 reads CASSPTGDWDYGYTF. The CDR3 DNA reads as TGTGCCAGCAGCCCGACAGGGGATTGGGACTATGGCTACACCTTC. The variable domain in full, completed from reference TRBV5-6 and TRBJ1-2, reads DAGVTQSPTHLIKTRGQQVTLRCSPKSGHDTVSWYQQALGQGPQFIFQYYEEEERQRGNFPDRFSGHQFPNYSSELNVNALLLGDSALYLCASSPTGDWDYGYTFGSGTRLTVV.

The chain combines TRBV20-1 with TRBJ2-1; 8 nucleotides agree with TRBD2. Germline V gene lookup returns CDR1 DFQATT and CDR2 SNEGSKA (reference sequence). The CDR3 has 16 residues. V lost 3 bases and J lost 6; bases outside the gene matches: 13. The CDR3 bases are TGCAGTGCTAGTTCCCTTGAGCGGGAGATCGGCAATGAGCAGTTCTTC. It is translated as CSASSLEREIGNEQFF.